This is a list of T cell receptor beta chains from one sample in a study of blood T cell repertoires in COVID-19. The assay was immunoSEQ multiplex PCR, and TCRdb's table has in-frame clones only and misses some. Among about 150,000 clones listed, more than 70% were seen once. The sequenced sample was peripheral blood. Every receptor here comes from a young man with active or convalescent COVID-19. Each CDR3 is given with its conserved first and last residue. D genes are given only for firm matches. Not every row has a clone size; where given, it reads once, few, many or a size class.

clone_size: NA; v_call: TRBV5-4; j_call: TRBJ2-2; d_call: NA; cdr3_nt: TGTGCCAGCAGCTTATTAGGGGGTGATTACGGGGAGCTGTTTTTT; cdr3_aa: CASSLLGGDYGELFF
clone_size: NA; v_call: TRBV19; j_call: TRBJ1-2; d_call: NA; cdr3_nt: TGTGCCAGTAGCCAGACAGTGACGGCCTATGGCTACACCTTC; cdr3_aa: CASSQTVTAYGYTF
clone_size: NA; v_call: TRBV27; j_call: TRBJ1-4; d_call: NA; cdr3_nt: TGTGCCAGCAGTTTAGCGGGGGCCAACGGAAAACTGTTTTTT; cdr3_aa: CASSLAGANGKLFF
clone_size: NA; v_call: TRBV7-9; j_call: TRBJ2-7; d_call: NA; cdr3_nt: TGTGCCAGCAGCTTGGGGACATCTCGCGAGCAGTACTTC; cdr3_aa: CASSLGTSREQYF
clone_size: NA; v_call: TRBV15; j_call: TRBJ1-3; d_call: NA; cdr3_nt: TGTGCCACCAGCAGATCCCCCGCCAGGGTTCTCTCTGGAAACACCATATATTTT; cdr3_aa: CATSRSPARVLSGNTIYF
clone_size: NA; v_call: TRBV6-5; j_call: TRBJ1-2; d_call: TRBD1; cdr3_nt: TGTGCCATAAACCGGGACAGGGGGTTCCCGGAAGGCTACACCTTC; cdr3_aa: CAINRDRGFPEGYTF
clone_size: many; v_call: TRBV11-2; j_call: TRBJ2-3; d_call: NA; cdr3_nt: TGTGCCAGCAGCGCCAACGCCCGAGGTGTATCAGATACGCAGTATTTT; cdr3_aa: CASSANARGVSDTQYF
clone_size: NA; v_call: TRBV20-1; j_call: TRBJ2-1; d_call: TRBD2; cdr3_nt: TGCAGTGCTAGTTCGGGACTAGCGGGGGCCTACAATGAGCAGTTCTTC; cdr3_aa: CSASSGLAGAYNEQFF
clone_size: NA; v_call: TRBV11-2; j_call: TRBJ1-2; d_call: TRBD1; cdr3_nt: TGTGCCAGCAGCCTTCGACAGGGAAGGAATGGCTACACCTTC; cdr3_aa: CASSLRQGRNGYTF
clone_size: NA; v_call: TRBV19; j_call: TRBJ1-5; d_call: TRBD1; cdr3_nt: TGTGCCAGTAGTATACAGGGGGCGCAGCCCCAGCATTTT; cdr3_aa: CASSIQGAQPQHF
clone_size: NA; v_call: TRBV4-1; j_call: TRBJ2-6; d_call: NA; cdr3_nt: TGCGCCAGCAGCCAAGAGGATCCAAGGACAGAGAGCTCTGGGGCCAACGTCCTGACTTTC; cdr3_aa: CASSQEDPRTESSGANVLTF
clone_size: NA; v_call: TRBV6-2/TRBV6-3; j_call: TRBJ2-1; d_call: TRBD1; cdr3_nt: TGTGCCAGCACCCCATCCGGGACAGGGATTTACAATGAGCAGTTCTTC; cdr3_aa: CASTPSGTGIYNEQFF
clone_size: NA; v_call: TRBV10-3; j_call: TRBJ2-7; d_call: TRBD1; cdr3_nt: TGTGCCATCAGTGCCATCGGAGCACAGGGGAACGAGCAGTACTTC; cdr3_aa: CAISAIGAQGNEQYF
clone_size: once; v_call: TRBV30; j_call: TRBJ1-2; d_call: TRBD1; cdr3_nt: TGTGCCTACAGGACAGGGGGGGTAAACGGCTACACCTTC; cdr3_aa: CAYRTGGVNGYTF
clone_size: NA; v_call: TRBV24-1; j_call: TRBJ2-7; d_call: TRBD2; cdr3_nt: TGTGCCACCAGTGCTGGGACTAGCGGGAGGGACGAGCAGTACTTC; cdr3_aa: CATSAGTSGRDEQYF
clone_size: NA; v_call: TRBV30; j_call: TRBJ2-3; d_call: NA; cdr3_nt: TGTGCCTGTTACGCCGGGAGTACAGATACGCAGTATTTT; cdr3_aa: CACYAGSTDTQYF
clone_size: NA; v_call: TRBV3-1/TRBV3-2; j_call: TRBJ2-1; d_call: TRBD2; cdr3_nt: TGTGCCAGCAGCCAGGGGCTAGCGGGCTCCTACAATGAGCAGTTCTTC; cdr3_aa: CASSQGLAGSYNEQFF
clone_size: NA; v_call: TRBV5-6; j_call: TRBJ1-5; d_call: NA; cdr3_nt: TGTGCCAGCAGCTTGGCGCTGGAGGGGAGGCAGCCCCAGCATTTT; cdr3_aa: CASSLALEGRQPQHF
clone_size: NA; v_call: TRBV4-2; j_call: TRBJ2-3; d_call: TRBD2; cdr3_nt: TGTGCCAGCAGCCAAGATCGTAGGGCGGGAGGAACAGATACGCAGTATTTT; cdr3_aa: CASSQDRRAGGTDTQYF
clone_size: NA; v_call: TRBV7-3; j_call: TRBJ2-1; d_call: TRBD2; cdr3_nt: TGTGCCAGCAGCCCCTCGTACGGAGCGGGAGCTCAGGATGAGCAGTTCTTC; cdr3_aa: CASSPSYGAGAQDEQFF
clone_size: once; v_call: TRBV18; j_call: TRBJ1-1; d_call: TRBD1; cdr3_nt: TGTGCCAGCTCACCAATGGGGACAGGGGGCGCATTCTACACTGAAGCTTTCTTT; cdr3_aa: CASSPMGTGGAFYTEAFF
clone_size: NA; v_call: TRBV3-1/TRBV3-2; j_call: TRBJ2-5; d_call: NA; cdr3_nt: TGTGCCAGCAGCCAAAGGGGGGGGCGAGGAGATTGGGGGACCCAGTACTTC; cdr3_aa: CASSQRGGRGDWGTQYF
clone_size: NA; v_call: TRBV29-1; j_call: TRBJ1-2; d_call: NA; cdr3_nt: TGCAGCGTTAATCTCAGGGATGGCTACACCTTC; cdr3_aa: CSVNLRDGYTF
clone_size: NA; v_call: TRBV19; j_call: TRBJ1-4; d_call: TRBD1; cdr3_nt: TGTGCCAGTAGTAGGGGGACAGCAACTAATGAAAAACTGTTTTTT; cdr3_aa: CASSRGTATNEKLFF
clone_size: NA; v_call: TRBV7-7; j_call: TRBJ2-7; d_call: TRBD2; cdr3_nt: TGTGCTAGCAGCGCCGGACTAGCGGGAGAGTACGAGCAGTACTTC; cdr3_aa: CASSAGLAGEYEQYF
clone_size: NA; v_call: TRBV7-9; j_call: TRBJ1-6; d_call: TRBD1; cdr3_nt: TGTGCCAGCAGCCCCCAGGACAGGCCTAGCTCCTATAATTCACCCCTCCACTTT; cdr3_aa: CASSPQDRPSSYNSPLHF
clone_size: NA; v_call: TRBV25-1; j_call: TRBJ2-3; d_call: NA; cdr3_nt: TGTGCCAGCAGTGACAGGAGCACAGATACGCAGTATTTT; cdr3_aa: CASSDRSTDTQYF
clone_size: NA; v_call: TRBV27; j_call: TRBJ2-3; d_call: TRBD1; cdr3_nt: TGTGCCAGCAACGACAGGGGGTTGAGCACAGATACGCAGTATTTT; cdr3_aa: CASNDRGLSTDTQYF
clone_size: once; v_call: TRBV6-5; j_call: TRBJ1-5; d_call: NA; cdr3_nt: TGTGCCAGCAGTTCCCCCGGTCAGCCCCAGCATTTT; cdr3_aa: CASSSPGQPQHF
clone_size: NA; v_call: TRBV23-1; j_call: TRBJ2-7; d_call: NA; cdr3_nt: TGCGCCAGCAGTCATGGGGGGGGCACAACTTACGAGCAGTACTTC; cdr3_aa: CASSHGGGTTYEQYF
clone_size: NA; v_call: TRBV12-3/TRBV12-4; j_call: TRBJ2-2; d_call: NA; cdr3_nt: TGTGCCAGCATCGGGGGTGAGACCGGGGAGCTGTTTTTT; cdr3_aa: CASIGGETGELFF
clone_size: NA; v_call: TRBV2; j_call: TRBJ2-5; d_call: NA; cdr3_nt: TGTGCCAGCAGTGCCAGGGGAACGCTCCTTTCCCAAGAGACCCAGTACTTC; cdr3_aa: CASSARGTLLSQETQYF
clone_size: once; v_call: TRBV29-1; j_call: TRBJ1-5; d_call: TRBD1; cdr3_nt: TGCAGCGTTACTGGGACAGATAATCAGCCCCAGCATTTT; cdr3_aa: CSVTGTDNQPQHF
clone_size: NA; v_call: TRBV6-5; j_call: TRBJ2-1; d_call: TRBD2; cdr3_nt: TGTGCCAGCAGTTACGGCCGACTAGCGGGAGGACATGAGCAGTTCTTC; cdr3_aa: CASSYGRLAGGHEQFF
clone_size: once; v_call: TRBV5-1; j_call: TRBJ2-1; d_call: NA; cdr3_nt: TGCGCCAGCAGCTTGGGGCCGGGCTCCTACAATGAGCAGTTCTTC; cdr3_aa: CASSLGPGSYNEQFF
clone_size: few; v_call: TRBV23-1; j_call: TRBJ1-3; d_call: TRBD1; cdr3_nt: TGCGCCAGCAGCCCGGGACAGGGGCGTTCCTACTCCTCTGGAAACACCATATATTTT; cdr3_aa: CASSPGQGRSYSSGNTIYF
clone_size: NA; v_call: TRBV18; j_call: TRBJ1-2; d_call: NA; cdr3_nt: TGTGCCAGCTCACCAGGGGGGTTGGACTATGGCTACACCTTC; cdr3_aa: CASSPGGLDYGYTF
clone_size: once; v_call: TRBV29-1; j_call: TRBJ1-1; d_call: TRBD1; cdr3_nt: TGCAGCTTAGTCAGGGGGCGAAGCACTGAAGCTTTCTTT; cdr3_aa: CSLVRGRSTEAFF
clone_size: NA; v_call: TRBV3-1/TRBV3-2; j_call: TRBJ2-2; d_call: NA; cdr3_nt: TGTGCCAGCACCCCGGGAGTGAGGGCCGGGGAGCTGTTTTTT; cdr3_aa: CASTPGVRAGELFF
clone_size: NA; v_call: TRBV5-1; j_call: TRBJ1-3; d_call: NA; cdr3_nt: TGCGCCAGCAGCTTCGCCGGGGGGCAGTCTGGAAACACCATATATTTT; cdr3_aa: CASSFAGGQSGNTIYF
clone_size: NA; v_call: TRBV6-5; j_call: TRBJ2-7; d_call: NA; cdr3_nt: TGTGCCAGCAGTTACTCCGGGTCCCTACCCTACGAGCAGTACTTC; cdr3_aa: CASSYSGSLPYEQYF
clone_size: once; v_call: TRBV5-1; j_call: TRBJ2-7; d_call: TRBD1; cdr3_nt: TGCGCCAGCAGCTTGGCCGTGACAGGGGGTTTTAGCGAGCAGTACTTC; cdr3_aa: CASSLAVTGGFSEQYF
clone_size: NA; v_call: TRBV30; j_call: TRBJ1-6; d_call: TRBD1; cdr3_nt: TGTGCCTGGAGTTTCACAGGGGGAACCCCCCTCCACTTT; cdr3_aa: CAWSFTGGTPLHF
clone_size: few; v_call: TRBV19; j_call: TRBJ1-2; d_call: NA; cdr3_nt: TGTGCCAGTAGTATAAATGTCGGGAGCGGCTATGGCTACACCTTC; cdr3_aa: CASSINVGSGYGYTF
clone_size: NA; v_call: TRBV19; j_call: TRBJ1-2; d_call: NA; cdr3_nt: TGTGCCAGTAGTCCAGGGTCTACCTATGGCTACACCTTC; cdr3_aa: CASSPGSTYGYTF
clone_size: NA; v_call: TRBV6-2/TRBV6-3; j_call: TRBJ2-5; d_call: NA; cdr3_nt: TGTGCCAGCAGTTACTCTGAGTTGGCGTTAGGAAGGGGAGAGACCCAGTACTTC; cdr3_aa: CASSYSELALGRGETQYF
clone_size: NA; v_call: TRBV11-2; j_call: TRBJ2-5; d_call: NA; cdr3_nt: TGTGCCAGCAGCTTATGGCGGCAAGAGACCCAGTACTTC; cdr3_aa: CASSLWRQETQYF
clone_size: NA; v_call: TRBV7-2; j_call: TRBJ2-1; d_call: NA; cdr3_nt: TGTGCCAGCAGCCCATGGCCCAGCTCCTACAATGAGCAGTTCTTC; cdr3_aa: CASSPWPSSYNEQFF
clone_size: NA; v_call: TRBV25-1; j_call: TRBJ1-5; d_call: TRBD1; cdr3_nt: TGTGCCAGCAGTGAGCGAGGGGGCAGCAATCAGCCCCAGCATTTT; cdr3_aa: CASSERGGSNQPQHF
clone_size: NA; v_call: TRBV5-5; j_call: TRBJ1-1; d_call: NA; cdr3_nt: TGTGCCAGCAGCTTAGACTTGACAGACACTGAAGCTTTCTTT; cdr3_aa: CASSLDLTDTEAFF
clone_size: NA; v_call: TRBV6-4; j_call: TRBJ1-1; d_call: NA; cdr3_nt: TGTGCCAGCAGCGCCGCGGCGGCGAACACTGAAGCTTTCTTT; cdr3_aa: CASSAAAANTEAFF